This T cell receptor (beta chain) originates from a study of T cells in Graves' hyperthyroidism and ophthalmopathy. Researchers defined stable Graves' hyperthyroidism as no ophthalmopathy progression within 18 months. From germline, CDR1 is LGHDT and CDR2 YNNKEL (reference sequence). Losses at the gene ends were 2 bases for V and 9 bases for J; bases not matched to a gene: 4. This CDR3 contains 13 residues. Using RNA transcripts as the source, TCR beta CDR3 regions were amplified. The HTBI set primed first-round TCR CDR3 RT-PCR. One entry per CDR3 protein results from TCRdb running MiXCR on the multiplex PCR reads. The table shows approximately 200,000 distinct CDR3 sequences, with about 18% occurring only once. This clonotype was observed at least ten times.

The sample was blood. The TCR sequence derives from a middle-aged man with Graves' hyperthyroidism. The gene calls are TRBV3-1 and TRBJ1-1; TRBD1 matches at 9 bases. CDR3 coding DNA: TGTGCCAGCAGCCAACGCGGACAGGGGCAAGCTTTCTTT. Its protein is CASSQRGQGQAFF.